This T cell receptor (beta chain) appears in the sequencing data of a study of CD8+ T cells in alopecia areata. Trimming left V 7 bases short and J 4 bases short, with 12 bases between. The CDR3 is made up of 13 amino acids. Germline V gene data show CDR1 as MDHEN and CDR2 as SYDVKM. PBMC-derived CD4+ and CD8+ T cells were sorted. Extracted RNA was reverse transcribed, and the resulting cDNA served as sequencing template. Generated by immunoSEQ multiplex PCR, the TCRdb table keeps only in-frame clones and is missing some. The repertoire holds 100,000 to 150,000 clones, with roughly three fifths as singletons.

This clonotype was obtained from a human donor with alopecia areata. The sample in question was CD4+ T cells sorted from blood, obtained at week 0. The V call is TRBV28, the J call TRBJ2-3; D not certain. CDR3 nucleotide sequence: TGTGCCAGCACCCTGACCCCCGCAGATACGCAGTATTTT. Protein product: CASTLTPADTQYF. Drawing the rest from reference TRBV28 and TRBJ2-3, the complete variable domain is DVKVTQSSRYLVKRTGEKVFLECVQDMDHENMFWYRQDPGLGLRLIYFSYDVKMKEKGDIPEGYSVSREKKERFSLILESASTNQTSMYLCASTLTPADTQYFGPGTRLTVL.